This record looks at one T cell receptor beta chain sequence and its context. The antigen is unknown. This sample was included in a study of cytomegalovirus exposure and HLA in healthy donors. Study background: From HLA-typed donors, an early data release held roughly 89 million unique TCRs. The study's findings and limits: Common viral pathogens were later found to be apparently linked to several of the most significant clusters. A later analysis found TCR association rates differed by HLA locus, highest for DRB1 and lowest for HLA-C. Associated with cytomegalovirus, according to the listing, were 150 to 200 TCR beta chains.

The PCR was carried out with 60 Vbeta primers and 13 Jbeta primers. Clones were sequenced by immunoSEQ multiplex PCR, and TCRdb holds only the in-frame ones, with some missing. The table records approximately 180,000 clones, 77% of them present only once. V lost 2 bases, J lost 14 bases, and 9 bases lay in between. Germline V gene data show CDR1 as MNHEY and CDR2 as SVGAGI. The CDR3 is 10 amino acids. The receptor was isolated from a woman aged 55 to 70 in good health and CMV-seropositive. The sample was PBMCs. The chain employs TRBV6-5 and TRBJ1-1; D is undetermined. The CDR3 is CASSYPPAFF. The DNA of the CDR3 is TGTGCCAGCAGTTACCCCCCTGCGTTCTTT.